These T cell receptor beta chains were read from a single sample in a study of T cell responses to AZD1222 COVID-19 vaccine. TCRdb's table, derived via immunoSEQ multiplex PCR, lists solely in-frame clones and lacks some. The data show 120,000 or so clones, about 85% seen once. The material was peripheral blood, obtained on day 0 of AZD1222 vaccination. The receptor set was obtained from an adult in good health. Both conserved end residues are part of each CDR3. Fields, in order: clone size, D gene, J gene, V gene, CDR3 DNA, CDR3 protein. D genes are given only for firm matches. Only some rows state a clone size, as once, few, many or a class for expanded clones.

.,TRBD1,TRBJ2-2,TRBV11-3,TGTGCCAGCAGCTCGACAGGGGCCGGGGAGCTGTTTTTT,CASSSTGAGELFF
.,.,TRBJ1-1,TRBV18,TGTGCCAGCTCAACGGTACAGGGACCGAACACTGAAGCTTTCTTT,CASSTVQGPNTEAFF
few,.,TRBJ1-6,TRBV18,TGTGCCAGCTCACCACGGGGTGATAATTCACCCCTCCACTTT,CASSPRGDNSPLHF
.,.,TRBJ1-1,TRBV2,TGTGCCAGCAGGTCCGGGACGACGAGCACTGAAGCTTTCTTT,CASRSGTTSTEAFF
once,.,TRBJ1-5,TRBV24-1,TGTGCCACTGGAGGAGGGCGAAGGAATCAGCCCCAGCATTTT,CATGGGRRNQPQHF
.,TRBD1,TRBJ2-7,TRBV24-1,TGTGCCACCAGTGAGTTGCGACAGGGGCACTACGAGCAGTACTTC,CATSELRQGHYEQYF
.,TRBD1,TRBJ1-5,TRBV6-6,TGTGCCAGCAGTTACCACGCCGGGACAGGGGGTCAGCCCCAGCATTTT,CASSYHAGTGGQPQHF
.,.,TRBJ1-1,TRBV6-5,TGTGCCAGCAGTTGGGGGAAGGTGAACACTGAAGCTTTCTTT,CASSWGKVNTEAFF
.,TRBD1,TRBJ1-3,TRBV7-9,TGTGCCAGCAGCCCCAACGCCCAGGGGGTCGGAAACACCATATATTTT,CASSPNAQGVGNTIYF
.,.,TRBJ2-3,TRBV27,TGTGCCAGCAGTGCCTTATACTTCACAGATACGCAGTATTTT,CASSALYFTDTQYF